This T cell receptor (beta chain) was sequenced during a study of blood T cell repertoires in COVID-19. This clone was picked up a small number of times. Only in-frame clones appear in the TCRdb table, and some are missing; sequencing was by immunoSEQ multiplex PCR. The table has more than 110,000 clones, roughly 90% seen once. This sequence was found in a man between 45 and 60 years old who had recovered from COVID-19. The sequencing sample was made of PBMCs or T cells enriched from blood (not recorded which).

CDR3 nucleotides: TGTGCCAGCAGCTTAGAAGGACAGGGAGGTAATGAGCAGTTCTTC. Translating it yields CASSLEGQGGNEQFF. The genes are TRBV7-2 and TRBJ2-1; 8 bases fit TRBD1. From germline, CDR1 is SGHTA and CDR2 FQGNSA. The CDR3 has 15 residues. The V gene end was trimmed by 1 base and the J gene end by 7 bases; junction bases not matched to a gene: 6. The entire variable domain, with the rest obtained from reference TRBV7-2 and TRBJ2-1, is as follows: GAGVSQSPSNKVTEKGKDVELRCDPISGHTALYWYRQSLGQGLEFLIYFQGNSAPDKSGLPSDRFSAERTGGSVSTLTIQRTQQEDSAVYLCASSLEGQGGNEQFFGPGTRLTVL.